The 6 T cell receptor beta chains in this list originate from one sample, sequenced in a study of blood T cells in healthy people across ages. For the second PCR, which ran for 7 to 11 cycles, a sample-barcoded 5' primer and a J-beta primer mix were used. TCRdb re-analysed the 5' RACE reads in MiXCR, keeping a single row per CDR3 protein. This repertoire shows 700,000 to 900,000 distinct CDR3 sequences, 20% to 30% found once; its top ten account for around 3%. The data also belong to a second study, concerning T cells of mothers and their children.

Sample: blood. These receptor sequences come from a boy aged 5-17 years in good health.

The chain links TRBV5-1 to TRBJ2-5; 8 bases are a match to TRBD2. The CDR3 is 16 residues long. The germline gives CDR1 SGHRS, CDR2 YFSETQ. The J segment lost 6 bases and the V segment lost 0 bases, leaving 10 bases of the junction unmatched. In DNA, the CDR3 is TGCGCCAGCAGCTTGGGGGCTAGCGGGTCCGGGAAGACCCAGTACTTC. Its protein is CASSLGASGSGKTQYF.

This clonotype showed up just a few times. V gene TRBV6-1 combines with J gene TRBJ1-4; D is unclear. The CDR3 runs 11 residues. The germline gives CDR1 MNHNS, CDR2 SASEGT. The V and J ends lost 6 bases and 7 bases respectively, with 6 bases between them. The CDR3 DNA is TGTGCCAGCAGGGCTGGTGAAAAACTGTTTTTT. This encodes CASRAGEKLFF.

This clonotype was seen a handful of times. The chain couples TRBV6-6 to TRBJ1-3; tentative D call: TRBD1 (6 bases). This CDR3 is built from 13 residues. Germline V lookup: CDR1 MNHNY, CDR2 SVGAGI (reference sequence). V was shortened by 4 bases and J by 8 bases, with 12 bases between the two germline ends. This CDR3 is CASSWKTGDTIYF. As DNA, the CDR3 is TGTGCCAGCAGTTGGAAGACAGGAGACACCATATATTTT.

As regards this clonotype: One base away lies a much larger clone, so this may be a sequencing read error. The V gene is TRBV5-1, the J gene TRBJ2-3; D is ambiguous. This CDR3 region has 13 residues. The germline CDR1 and CDR2 sequences are SGHRS and YFSETQ. CDR3 amino acids: CASSLPMTDTQSF. CDR3 coding DNA: TGCGCCAGCAGCCTTCCGATGACGGATACGCAGTCTTTT.

The chain recombines TRBV7-9 with TRBJ1-2, with TRBD1 matching 7 bases. Trimming cost V 4 bases and J 4 bases; bases outside gene matches: 9. Germline lookup yields CDR1 SEHNR and CDR2 FQNEAQ (reference sequence). CDR3 length equals 15 residues. The CDR3 region has the DNA TGTGCCAGCAGCTCTAGCCCCGGGACAGTCTATGGCTACACCTTC. Its translation is CASSSSPGTVYGYTF.

The chain uses TRBV7-8 and TRBJ2-7; the D gene is possibly TRBD2 (6 bases). The CDR3 covers 15 residues. The germline V gene encodes CDR1 SGHVS and CDR2 FQNEAQ. V lost 0 bases, J lost 3 bases, and 12 bases lay in between. CDR3 coding DNA: TGTGCCAGCAGCTTAGCGGCCAGGCGGGGCTACGAGCAGTACTTC. Protein: CASSLAARRGYEQYF.